The following is a TCR beta chain sequence with its context. The antigen is not known. The data belong to a study of beta chain features in type 1 diabetes. Study background: Across the samples, roughly 99 million sorted cells were examined in total. Notes on the study in general: Possibly, sequencing cDNA over-represented cells that had high TCR expression levels. TCRB CDR3s were moderately but significantly shorter in Type 1 diabetes patients in all four CD4+ subsets. Fewer junction insertions and more nucleotide deletions appeared in type 1 diabetes patients. A definitive answer on HLA type influencing TCRB rearrangement was not reached here.

The isolated RNA, all of it, was reverse transcribed, so expressed TCRB transcripts were what got sequenced. Clones were read by immunoSEQ multiplex PCR, and TCRdb kept only the in-frame ones, dropping some. The top ten hold around 0.0099% of the sample, which has a few hundred thousand clones, roughly an eighth seen once. V lost 0 bases to trimming and J lost 5 bases, with 13 bases between them. The CDR3 has 16 residues. CDR1 and CDR2 (germline): SGHAT, FQNNGV. The origin of this receptor is a woman between 18 and 30 years old with type 1 diabetes. Source material: naive CD4+ T cells from blood. This sequence joins TRBV11-2 and TRBJ2-2, with D possibly TRBD2 on 5 matching bases. Here the CDR3 reads CASSLDGPRRTGELFF. The CDR3 bases are TGTGCCAGCAGCTTAGACGGCCCTAGGAGGACCGGGGAGCTGTTTTTT.